A single sample gave rise to the 13 T cell receptor beta chains below, sequenced in a study of blood T cell repertoires in COVID-19. Repertoires were generated with immunoSEQ multiplex PCR, while TCRdb's copy carries only in-frame clones and drops some. This table has 60,000 to 75,000 clones, 87% appearing once. Sequenced material: peripheral blood. All receptors derive from a woman between 45 and 60 years old with COVID-19, enrolled during active disease.

The chain's CDR3 is CASSQTQSQDTQYF. The CDR3 bases are TGTGCCAGCAGCCAAACTCAATCGCAAGATACGCAGTATTTT. The V and J genes are TRBV3-1 (or the pseudogene TRBV3-2) and TRBJ2-3, with D hard to call. CDR1 and CDR2 (germline): LGHDT, YNNKEL (reference sequence). V was trimmed by 2 bases and J by 5 bases, leaving 11 bases between them. The CDR3 sequence is 14 residues long.

CDR3 bases: TGTGCCAGCAGTTACTCGCAGGGGACTGAAGCTTTCTTT. Translating gives CASSYSQGTEAFF. This chain uses TRBV6-5 with TRBJ1-1, with D perhaps matching TRBD1 (6 bases). CDR3 size: 13 residues. The V gene lost 0 bases and the J gene lost 5 bases, with 7 bases spanning the gap. Germline CDR1 and CDR2: MNHEY and SVGAGI.

Turning to this clone: The identical CDR3 is also encoded by other nucleotide sequences in the sample. The V and J genes are TRBV28 and TRBJ1-5, with no clear D. Germline CDR1 MDHEN, CDR2 SYDVKM. The CDR3 totals 16 residues. Trimming took 6 bases from V and 3 from J, leaving 18 bases between them. The CDR3 loop is CASSHPSGLFNQPQHF. The CDR3 DNA sequence: TGTGCCAGCAGCCACCCCTCGGGATTATTCAATCAGCCCCAGCATTTT. The entire variable domain, with the rest obtained from reference TRBV28 and TRBJ1-5, is as follows: DVKVTQSSRYLVKRTGEKVFLECVQDMDHENMFWYRQDPGLGLRLIYFSYDVKMKEKGDIPEGYSVSREKKERFSLILESASTNQTSMYLCASSHPSGLFNQPQHFGDGTRLSIL.

The table lists this clone with a count of one. The V and J genes are TRBV6-6 and TRBJ1-2; a possible D gene is TRBD1 (6 bases). V was clipped by 0 bases and J by 8 bases, with 16 bases between them. This CDR3 is built from 15 residues. CDR1 is MNHNY, CDR2 SVGAGI, per germline (reference sequence). The CDR3 bases are TGTGCCAGCAGTTACTCAGGCAGGGGATTGCAAGGCTACACCTTC. Its translation is CASSYSGRGLQGYTF.

V gene TRBV7-9 combines with J gene TRBJ1-2; TRBD1 might be the D (5 bases). V was trimmed by 1 base and J by 6 bases, leaving 18 bases between them. Looked up from germline, CDR1 is SEHNR and CDR2 is FQNEAQ (reference sequence). The CDR3 spans 16 residues. The CDR3 DNA follows: TGTGCCAGCAGCTTAGTTCGGTTAGGGGCGGAAAATGGCTACACCTTC. Its translation: CASSLVRLGAENGYTF.

This sequence joins TRBV11-3 and TRBJ2-5, with a weak D call TRBD2 (7 bases). The CDR3 runs to 16 residues. The germline V and J ends were trimmed by 5 bases and 4 bases, with 20 bases remaining between them. Per the germline V gene, CDR1 is SGHNT and CDR2 is YENEEA. DNA of the CDR3: TGTGCCAGCAGCGATGCCAGGGGTTCGGGGGGAGAGACCCAGTACTTC. The encoded protein is CASSDARGSGGETQYF.

J is TRBJ2-7 and V is TRBV7-9, with D possibly being TRBD1 (6 bases). The CDR3 covers 16 residues. With 5 bases removed from V and 1 base from J, the gap between germline ends came to 18 bases. Germline CDR1 reads SEHNR; CDR2 reads FQNEAQ (reference sequence). CDR3 sequence reads: CASSLSTGHRSYEQYF. As DNA, the CDR3 is TGTGCCAGCAGCCTCAGCACAGGGCACCGGTCCTACGAGCAGTACTTC. Variable domain in full (rest from reference TRBV7-9 and TRBJ2-7): DTGVSQNPRHKITKRGQNVTFRCDPISEHNRLYWYRQTLGQGPEFLTYFQNEAQLEKSRLLSDRFSAERPKGSFSTLEIQRTEQGDSAMYLCASSLSTGHRSYEQYFGPGTRLTVT.

The genes are TRBV10-3 and TRBJ1-4; D is uncertain. Germline V gene sequence: CDR1 ENHRY, CDR2 SYGVKD. The length of the CDR3 is 14 residues. V lost 6 bases, J lost 8 bases, and 16 bases lay in between. The CDR3 loop reads CAISPTQRGEKLFF. The DNA for the CDR3 is TGTGCCATCAGCCCGACACAACGGGGAGAAAAACTGTTTTTT.

This chain connects TRBV28 to TRBJ1-4; 8 bases match TRBD1. The germline V gene has CDR1 MDHEN and CDR2 SYDVKM. The junction had 8 bases not matched to a gene; V was cut back by 6 bases and J by 8 bases. The CDR3 is 14 residues long. CDR3 protein: CASSRDRGNEKLFF. The CDR3, as DNA: TGTGCCAGCAGCCGAGACAGGGGAAACGAAAAACTGTTTTTT.

A remark on this clone: Within the sample, other DNA sequences also encode this same CDR3. The chain joins TRBV5-1 to TRBJ2-7; D perhaps matches TRBD2 (5 bases). V lost 0 bases to trimming and J lost 1 base, with 5 bases between them. CDR3 length: 13 residues. Germline assignment: CDR1 SGHRS and CDR2 YFSETQ. CDR3 nucleotide sequence: TGCGCCAGCAGCTTGGCGGGGTCCTACGAGCAGTACTTC. It specifies CASSLAGSYEQYF.

V and J are TRBV30 and TRBJ2-7; 7 nucleotides align to TRBD1. The ends lost 7 bases at V and 2 bases at J; junction bases unmatched: 5. This CDR3 is built from 12 residues. Germline V gives CDR1 GTSNPN, CDR2 SVGIG (reference sequence). The CDR3 DNA follows: TGTGCCTTCCGACAGGGAACCTACGAGCAGTACTTC. It translates to CAFRQGTYEQYF.

V and J are TRBV15 and TRBJ1-5; D ambiguous. V lost 5 bases to trimming and J lost 7 bases, with 15 bases between them. Germline lookup yields CDR1 LNHNV and CDR2 YYDKDF (reference sequence). The CDR3 loop spans 14 amino acids. The CDR3 region is CATSLDPGAQPQHF. The CDR3 DNA reads TGTGCCACCAGCTTAGACCCCGGAGCCCAGCCCCAGCATTTT.

The chain is built from TRBV7-6 and TRBJ2-1; 10 nucleotides line up with TRBD2. V dropped 4 bases and J dropped 3; count of bases not matched to a gene: 9. The germline V gene encodes CDR1 SGHVS and CDR2 FNYEAQ. This CDR3 region has 17 residues. In DNA, the CDR3 is TGTGCCAGCAGCTCGAGAGCGGGAGGGCAGCTCTACAATGAGCAGTTCTTC. Protein sequence: CASSSRAGGQLYNEQFF.